Listed below are T cell receptor beta chains from one sample, sequenced in a study of CD8+CD57+ T cells in acquired aplastic anemia. MiXCR was run by TCRdb on the reads, yielding one entry per CDR3 protein. The sample yields some 130,000 distinct CDR3 sequences, around 48% seen once. Sequencing used sorted CD4+, CD8+, or CD8+CD57+ T cells (not recorded which) from PBMCs. The receptors come from a human donor in good health, serving as a control. Both conserved end residues are part of each CDR3.

>TRBJ2-7|TRBV5-1
CASSPSPGTGVYEQYF
>TRBJ2-3|TRBV5-1
CASSLVTQGGDTQYF
>TRBJ1-1|TRBV5-1
CASSVENTEAFF
>TRBJ2-7|TRBV5-4
CASSLDRKGQYF
>TRBJ1-2|TRBV12-3/TRBV12-4
CASSGNRAGYTF
>TRBJ1-6|TRBV6-1
CASKSGKDSPLHF
>TRBJ1-2|TRBV5-1
CASSFDRAFGYTF
>TRBJ2-5|TRBV7-2
CASSLVDRSQETQYF
>TRBJ2-3|TRBV5-1
CASSPHMFVTDTQYF
>TRBJ2-2|TRBV10-3
CAIRDNRDSNTGELFF
>TRBJ2-5|TRBV25-1
CASSDDLAPGTQYF
>TRBJ2-3|TRBV15
CATSRDGGLAVTDTQYF
>TRBJ2-5|TRBV10-3
CAISVAGETQYF
>TRBJ2-3|TRBV19
CASSPGARQETQYF
>TRBJ1-3|TRBV14
CASSQGGGAGNTIYF
>TRBJ1-5|TRBV19
CASSIVADSNQPQHF
>TRBJ1-1|TRBV2
CASNQGEGTEAFF
>TRBJ1-2|TRBV3-1
CASSQADRSGGYTF
>TRBJ2-1|TRBV5-1
CASSLDSGYNEQFF
>TRBJ1-6|TRBV11-2
CASSLSGSSGQGISSPLHF
>TRBJ2-2|TRBV6-1
CASSVRRDTGELFF
>TRBJ1-5|TRBV6-1
CASSTGTGGQPQHF
>TRBJ1-2|TRBV7-2
CASSLDRGRNYGYTF
>TRBJ1-2|TRBV15
CASSPGHGYGYTF
>TRBJ2-3|TRBV12-3/TRBV12-4
CASSPHARGLAGYWDTQYF
>TRBJ2-5|TRBV10-3
CAISELRTSGGPSKTQYF
>TRBJ1-2|TRBV2
CASSDPGQGLGYTF
>TRBJ1-5|TRBV10-3
CATSGSNQPQHF
>TRBJ2-1|TRBV6-1
CARWDGGYNEQFF
>TRBJ2-1|TRBV9
CASSAGRSSYNEQFF
>TRBJ1-1|TRBV10-2
CASSESSSNTEAFF
>TRBJ1-5|TRBV11-3
CASSTRQYSNQPQHF
>TRBJ1-3|TRBV7-6
CASSSRSGNTIYF
>TRBJ1-5|TRBV2
CASSYGQYSNQPQHF
>TRBJ1-5|TRBV7-2
CASSLGRGGDQPQHF
>TRBJ1-2|TRBV2
CASSRQGRASGYTF
>TRBJ2-3|TRBV9
CASSVSPGTTDTQYF
>TRBJ1-2|TRBV25-1
CASSRGGNYGYTF
>TRBJ2-1|TRBV24-1
CATSALDSSYNEQFF
>TRBJ1-3|TRBV7-3
CASSLEGTSGNTIYF
>TRBJ2-3|TRBV20-1
CSAPIGGGAGSTDTQYF
>TRBJ1-5|TRBV29-1
CSVEKGPGQPQHF